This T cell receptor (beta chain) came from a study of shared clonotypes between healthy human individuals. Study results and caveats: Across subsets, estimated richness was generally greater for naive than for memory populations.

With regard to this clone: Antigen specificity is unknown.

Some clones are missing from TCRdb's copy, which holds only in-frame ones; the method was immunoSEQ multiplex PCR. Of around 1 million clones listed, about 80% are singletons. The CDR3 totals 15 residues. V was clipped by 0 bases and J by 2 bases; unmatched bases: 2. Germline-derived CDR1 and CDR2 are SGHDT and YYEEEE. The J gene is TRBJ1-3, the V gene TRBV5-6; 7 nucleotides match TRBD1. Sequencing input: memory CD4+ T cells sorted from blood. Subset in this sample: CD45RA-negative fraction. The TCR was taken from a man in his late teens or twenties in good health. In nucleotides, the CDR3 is TGTGCCAGCAGCTTGGAAGGGACAGCTGGAAACACCATATATTTT. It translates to CASSLEGTAGNTIYF.